The rows below give T cell receptor beta chains drawn from one sample of a study of T cells in Graves' hyperthyroidism and ophthalmopathy. MiXCR, applied by TCRdb to the multiplex PCR reads, yields one record per CDR3 protein. The sample contains 490,000 or so distinct CDR3 sequences, 15% to 20% of which appear only once. The sequencing sample was made of blood. All receptors come from a middle-aged man with Graves' ophthalmopathy. CDR3s include the opening cysteine and the closing phenylalanine or tryptophan. Each record gives: V gene, clone size, D gene, J gene, CDR3 protein, CDR3 DNA. A D gene is named only where the DNA matches it firmly. Size tells how often a clone was seen (once, few, many) or the class of an expanded clone, and some rows leave it out.

v_gene: TRBV20-1; abundance: many; d_gene: TRBD1; j_gene: TRBJ2-5; CDR3aa: CSARTGGWGQETQYF; CDR3nt: TGCAGTGCTAGAACAGGGGGCTGGGGTCAAGAGACCCAGTACTTC
v_gene: TRBV18; abundance: few; d_gene: NA; j_gene: TRBJ1-1; CDR3aa: CASSPSWNTEAFF; CDR3nt: TGTGCCAGCTCACCATCGTGGAACACTGAAGCTTTCTTT
v_gene: TRBV6-1; abundance: few; d_gene: NA; j_gene: TRBJ2-3; CDR3aa: CASSVFRVQGGLTDTQYF; CDR3nt: TGTGCCAGCAGTGTTTTTAGAGTACAGGGCGGGTTAACAGATACGCAGTATTTT
v_gene: TRBV5-1; abundance: NA; d_gene: NA; j_gene: TRBJ2-1; CDR3aa: CASSFQTGVKFF; CDR3nt: TGCGCCAGCAGCTTCCAGACAGGAGTTAAGTTCTTC
v_gene: TRBV5-1; abundance: few; d_gene: NA; j_gene: TRBJ1-5; CDR3aa: CASSRDGLNQPQHF; CDR3nt: TGCGCCAGCAGCCGGGACGGACTCAATCAGCCCCAGCATTTT
v_gene: TRBV20-1; abundance: many; d_gene: NA; j_gene: TRBJ2-1; CDR3aa: CCPRAPAKVEQFF; CDR3nt: TGCTGTCCGAGGGCTCCAGCGAAAGTTGAGCAGTTCTTC
v_gene: TRBV6-1; abundance: NA; d_gene: NA; j_gene: TRBJ2-1; CDR3aa: CASSTGQDGSYNEQFF; CDR3nt: TGTGCCAGCAGCACGGGGCAGGACGGCTCCTACAATGAGCAGTTCTTC
v_gene: TRBV20-1; abundance: few; d_gene: NA; j_gene: TRBJ1-5; CDR3aa: CSAGGRYSNQPQHF; CDR3nt: TGCAGTGCTGGAGGACGGTATAGCAATCAGCCCCAGCATTTT
v_gene: TRBV20-1; abundance: many; d_gene: NA; j_gene: TRBJ2-7; CDR3aa: CSARDVVQGDYEQYF; CDR3nt: TGCAGTGCTAGAGATGTAGTTCAGGGTGACTACGAGCAGTACTTC
v_gene: TRBV20-1; abundance: few; d_gene: NA; j_gene: TRBJ1-2; CDR3aa: CSARVQSYGYTF; CDR3nt: TGCAGTGCTAGAGTACAGTCCTATGGCTACACCTTC
v_gene: TRBV7-2; abundance: few; d_gene: NA; j_gene: TRBJ2-3; CDR3aa: CASSARDVLDTQYF; CDR3nt: TGTGCCAGCAGCGCCCGGGACGTCCTAGATACGCAGTATTTT
v_gene: TRBV5-1; abundance: NA; d_gene: NA; j_gene: TRBJ1-1; CDR3aa: CASSPGEHSKNTEAFF; CDR3nt: TGCGCCAGCAGCCCCGGCGAGCACAGCAAGAACACTGAAGCTTTCTTT
v_gene: TRBV7-9; abundance: once; d_gene: NA; j_gene: TRBJ1-2; CDR3aa: CASSLPMDRGGRGYTF; CDR3nt: TGTGCCAGCAGCTTACCCATGGACCGGGGAGGGAGAGGCTACACCTTC
v_gene: TRBV3-1; abundance: NA; d_gene: NA; j_gene: TRBJ2-3; CDR3aa: CASSPRHPPTDTQYF; CDR3nt: TGTGCCAGCAGCCCCCGGCACCCCCCCACAGATACGCAGTATTTT
v_gene: TRBV12-3/TRBV12-4; abundance: few; d_gene: TRBD2; j_gene: TRBJ2-1; CDR3aa: CASSFTLAGLYNEQFF; CDR3nt: TGTGCCAGCAGTTTCACCTTAGCGGGGCTTTACAATGAGCAGTTCTTC
v_gene: TRBV28; abundance: many; d_gene: NA; j_gene: TRBJ2-3; CDR3aa: CASRPSGLLSYTDTQYF; CDR3nt: TGTGCCAGCAGACCCTCGGGACTCCTATCATACACAGATACGCAGTATTTT
v_gene: TRBV19; abundance: few; d_gene: NA; j_gene: TRBJ1-6; CDR3aa: CASTRGSSYNSPLHF; CDR3nt: TGTGCCAGCACCCGCGGTAGCTCCTATAATTCACCCCTCCACTTT
v_gene: TRBV20-1; abundance: few; d_gene: NA; j_gene: TRBJ2-3; CDR3aa: CSAFRDHMTQYF; CDR3nt: TGCAGTGCTTTCCGGGACCACATGACGCAGTATTTT
v_gene: TRBV5-1; abundance: NA; d_gene: TRBD1; j_gene: TRBJ1-5; CDR3aa: CASSLDRGVKPQHF; CDR3nt: TGCGCCAGCAGCTTGGACAGGGGGGTTAAGCCCCAGCATTTT
v_gene: TRBV13; abundance: many; d_gene: NA; j_gene: TRBJ2-1; CDR3aa: CASSLGNIYNEQFF; CDR3nt: TGTGCCAGCAGCTTAGGTAATATCTACAATGAGCAGTTCTTC
v_gene: TRBV9; abundance: NA; d_gene: NA; j_gene: TRBJ1-2; CDR3aa: CASSPQQANYGYTF; CDR3nt: TGTGCCAGCAGCCCTCAGCAAGCTAACTATGGCTACACCTTC
v_gene: TRBV11-3; abundance: many; d_gene: TRBD1; j_gene: TRBJ2-1; CDR3aa: CASSLETGNFLHEQFF; CDR3nt: TGTGCCAGCAGCTTAGAGACAGGGAATTTTCTACATGAGCAGTTCTTC
v_gene: TRBV27; abundance: NA; d_gene: NA; j_gene: TRBJ2-5; CDR3aa: CASGPIGGQETQYF; CDR3nt: TGTGCCAGCGGGCCGATCGGGGGACAAGAGACCCAGTACTTC
v_gene: TRBV20-1; abundance: many; d_gene: TRBD2; j_gene: TRBJ2-3; CDR3aa: CSARNFRSSGLSDTQYF; CDR3nt: TGCAGTGCTAGAAACTTCCGGTCTAGCGGGCTCTCAGATACGCAGTATTTT
v_gene: TRBV29-1; abundance: NA; d_gene: TRBD2; j_gene: TRBJ2-1; CDR3aa: CSVETGTSGRNEQFF; CDR3nt: TGCAGCGTTGAAACCGGTACTAGCGGGAGAAATGAGCAGTTCTTC
v_gene: TRBV2; abundance: many; d_gene: NA; j_gene: TRBJ2-5; CDR3aa: CASSQEQETQYF; CDR3nt: TGTGCCAGCAGTCAGGAGCAAGAGACCCAGTACTTC
v_gene: TRBV20-1; abundance: NA; d_gene: NA; j_gene: TRBJ2-7; CDR3aa: CSARGYKGMGVYEQYF; CDR3nt: TGCAGTGCTAGAGGGTACAAGGGGATGGGGGTCTACGAGCAGTACTTC
v_gene: TRBV19; abundance: NA; d_gene: NA; j_gene: TRBJ2-2; CDR3aa: CASSRQMNTGELFF; CDR3nt: TGTGCCAGTAGTAGACAGATGAACACCGGGGAGCTGTTTTTT
v_gene: TRBV6-2/TRBV6-3; abundance: many; d_gene: TRBD1; j_gene: TRBJ2-1; CDR3aa: CASTGGRPYNEQFF; CDR3nt: TGTGCCAGCACAGGGGGCCGACCCTACAATGAGCAGTTCTTC
v_gene: TRBV5-1; abundance: few; d_gene: NA; j_gene: TRBJ2-7; CDR3aa: CASSRQMGDEQYF; CDR3nt: TGCGCCAGCAGCCGCCAAATGGGGGACGAGCAGTACTTC
v_gene: TRBV4-2; abundance: NA; d_gene: NA; j_gene: TRBJ2-1; CDR3aa: CASSQVSLREFPYNEQFF; CDR3nt: TGTGCCAGCAGCCAAGTCTCGCTGAGGGAGTTTCCCTACAATGAGCAGTTCTTC
v_gene: TRBV6-2/TRBV6-3; abundance: few; d_gene: TRBD2; j_gene: TRBJ2-7; CDR3aa: CASLAGSYEQYF; CDR3nt: TGTGCCAGCCTAGCGGGATCCTACGAGCAGTACTTC
v_gene: TRBV15; abundance: NA; d_gene: NA; j_gene: TRBJ1-5; CDR3aa: CATGRDMNSRSNQPQHF; CDR3nt: TGTGCCACCGGCAGAGATATGAACAGTCGGAGCAATCAGCCCCAGCATTTT
v_gene: TRBV5-1; abundance: NA; d_gene: NA; j_gene: TRBJ1-1; CDR3aa: CASSSQGSNTEAFF; CDR3nt: TGCGCCAGCAGCTCCCAAGGTTCGAACACTGAAGCTTTCTTT
v_gene: TRBV7-9; abundance: few; d_gene: TRBD2; j_gene: TRBJ2-7; CDR3aa: CASSSPGLAGHEQYF; CDR3nt: TGTGCCAGCAGCTCACCGGGACTAGCGGGCCACGAGCAGTACTTC
v_gene: TRBV2; abundance: few; d_gene: NA; j_gene: TRBJ1-2; CDR3aa: CAREGDYGYTF; CDR3nt: TGTGCCAGGGAGGGTGACTATGGCTACACCTTC
v_gene: TRBV7-2; abundance: NA; d_gene: TRBD1; j_gene: TRBJ2-3; CDR3aa: CASSQGQGVGTDTQYF; CDR3nt: TGTGCCAGCAGCCAAGGACAGGGGGTGGGCACAGATACGCAGTATTTT
v_gene: TRBV29-1; abundance: few; d_gene: TRBD2; j_gene: TRBJ2-1; CDR3aa: CSVHSGRAYNEQFF; CDR3nt: TGCAGCGTTCATAGCGGGAGGGCTTACAATGAGCAGTTCTTC
v_gene: TRBV5-1; abundance: many; d_gene: TRBD1; j_gene: TRBJ2-2; CDR3aa: CASGQGYGELFF; CDR3nt: TGCGCCAGCGGACAGGGGTACGGGGAGCTGTTTTTT
v_gene: TRBV10-3; abundance: many; d_gene: NA; j_gene: TRBJ2-1; CDR3aa: CAIREPGRVNEQFF; CDR3nt: TGTGCCATCAGGGAACCCGGGCGGGTCAATGAGCAGTTCTTC
v_gene: TRBV7-9; abundance: few; d_gene: TRBD1; j_gene: TRBJ2-5; CDR3aa: CASGDRGGETQYF; CDR3nt: TGTGCCAGCGGAGACAGGGGAGGAGAGACCCAGTACTTC
v_gene: TRBV5-5; abundance: NA; d_gene: NA; j_gene: TRBJ1-2; CDR3aa: CASSLEGSGDGYTF; CDR3nt: TGTGCCAGCAGCTTGGAGGGTTCGGGGGATGGCTACACCTTC
v_gene: TRBV30; abundance: many; d_gene: TRBD1; j_gene: TRBJ1-1; CDR3aa: CAWSPGGNTEAFF; CDR3nt: TGTGCCTGGAGTCCAGGGGGCAACACTGAAGCTTTCTTT
v_gene: TRBV10-3; abundance: few; d_gene: NA; j_gene: TRBJ2-6; CDR3aa: CAIGAMISGANVLTF; CDR3nt: TGTGCCATTGGGGCTATGATATCTGGGGCCAACGTCCTGACTTTC
v_gene: TRBV14; abundance: NA; d_gene: TRBD1; j_gene: TRBJ2-7; CDR3aa: CASSQRQGPDFYEQYF; CDR3nt: TGTGCCAGCAGCCAACGACAGGGGCCAGACTTCTACGAGCAGTACTTC